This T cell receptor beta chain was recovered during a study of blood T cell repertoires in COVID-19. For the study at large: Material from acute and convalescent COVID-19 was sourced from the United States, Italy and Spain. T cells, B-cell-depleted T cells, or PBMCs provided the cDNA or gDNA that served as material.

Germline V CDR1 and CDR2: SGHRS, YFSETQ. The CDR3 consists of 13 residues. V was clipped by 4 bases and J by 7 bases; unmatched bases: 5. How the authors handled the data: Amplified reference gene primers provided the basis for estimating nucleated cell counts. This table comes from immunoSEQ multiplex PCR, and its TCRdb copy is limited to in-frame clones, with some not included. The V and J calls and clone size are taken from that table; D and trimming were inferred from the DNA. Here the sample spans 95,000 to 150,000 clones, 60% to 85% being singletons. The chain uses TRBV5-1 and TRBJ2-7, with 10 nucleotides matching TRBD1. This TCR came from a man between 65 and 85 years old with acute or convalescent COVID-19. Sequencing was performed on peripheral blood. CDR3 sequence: CASSTGTGEEQYF. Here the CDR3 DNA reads TGCGCCAGCAGCACCGGGACAGGGGAAGAGCAGTACTTC.